The 2 T cell receptor beta chains below were found in one sample sequenced in a study of blood T cell repertoires in COVID-19. The repertoire was sequenced with immunoSEQ multiplex PCR; TCRdb's copy has only in-frame clones and lacks some. The repertoire holds approximately 170,000 clones, 70% to 90% seen once, with under 5% in the top ten. Sequencing was performed on peripheral blood. These receptors were collected from a woman between 65 and 79 years old with acute or convalescent COVID-19.

The CDR3 is CASSIAPGAGGYTF. Written as DNA, the CDR3 is TGTGCCAGTAGTATAGCCCCAGGGGCTGGGGGCTACACCTTC. The genes are TRBV19 and TRBJ1-2, with D maybe TRBD1 (6 bases). V lost 1 base to trimming and J lost 8 bases, with 14 bases between them. CDR3 length equals 14 residues. Germline values: CDR1 LNHDA, CDR2 SQIVND (reference sequence). The variable domain in full, completed from reference TRBV19 and TRBJ1-2, reads DGGITQSPKYLFRKEGQNVTLSCEQNLNHDAMYWYRQDPGQGLRLIYYSQIVNDFQKGDIAEGYSVSREKKESFPLTVTSAQKNPTAFYLCASSIAPGAGGYTFGSGTRLTVV.

The rearrangement uses TRBV3-1 (or the pseudogene TRBV3-2) and TRBJ2-5, with 9 bases matching TRBD1. This CDR3 has 17 residues. CDR1 LGHDT and CDR2 YNNKEL come from the germline V gene (reference sequence). The junction had 9 bases not matched to a gene; V was cut back by 0 bases and J by 4 bases. As DNA, the CDR3 is TGTGCCAGCAGCCAAGAACTGGGACAGGGTACGGGAGAGACCCAGTACTTC. Its protein product is CASSQELGQGTGETQYF.